This T cell receptor (beta chain) appears in the sequencing data of a study of T cells in Graves' hyperthyroidism and ophthalmopathy. Study results and caveats: Among thyroid clonotypes expanded above 0.001, most also appeared in blood.

The germline CDR1 and CDR2 sequences are SNHLY and FYNNEI. The CDR3 is 15 residues long. The V segment lost 8 bases and the J segment 5 bases; nucleotides outside the gene matches: 9. Among ophthalmopathy patients, the Clinical Activity Score reached at least 3, the NOSPECS grade reached at least 4, and duration remained under 3 months. Exclusion of a patient resulted from uncontrolled infection, other autoimmune disease, pregnancy or lactation. Amplification yielded TCR beta CDR3 regions, with RNA transcripts as the source. An initial round of RT-PCR targeting the TCR CDR3 relied on the HTBI primer set. One entry per CDR3 protein, called by TCRdb with MiXCR from the multiplex PCR reads. The sample contains around 490,000 distinct CDR3 sequences, nearly 20% of which appear only once. There are many counts of this clonotype. Antigen unknown.

The sequence derives from a man aged 35-49 years with Graves' ophthalmopathy. The sample was blood. This chain uses TRBV2 with TRBJ2-3; 11 bases line up with TRBD2. The CDR3 is CASELGLAGGDTQYF. The CDR3, as DNA: TGTGCCAGCGAACTCGGACTAGCGGGCGGAGATACGCAGTATTTT.